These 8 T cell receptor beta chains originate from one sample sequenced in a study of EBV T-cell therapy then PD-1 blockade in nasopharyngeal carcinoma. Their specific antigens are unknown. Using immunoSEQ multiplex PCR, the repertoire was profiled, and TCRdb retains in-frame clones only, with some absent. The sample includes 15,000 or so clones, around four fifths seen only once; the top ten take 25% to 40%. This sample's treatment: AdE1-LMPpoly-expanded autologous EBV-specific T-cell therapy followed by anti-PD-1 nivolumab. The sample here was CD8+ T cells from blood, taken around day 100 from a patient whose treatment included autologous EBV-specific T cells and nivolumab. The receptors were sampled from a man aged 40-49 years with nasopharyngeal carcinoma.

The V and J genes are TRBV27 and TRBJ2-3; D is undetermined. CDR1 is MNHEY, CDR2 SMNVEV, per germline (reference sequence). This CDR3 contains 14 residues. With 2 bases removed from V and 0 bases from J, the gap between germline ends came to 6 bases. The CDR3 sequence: CASSLIRSTDTQYF. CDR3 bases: TGTGCCAGCAGTTTAATCCGGAGCACAGATACGCAGTATTTT.

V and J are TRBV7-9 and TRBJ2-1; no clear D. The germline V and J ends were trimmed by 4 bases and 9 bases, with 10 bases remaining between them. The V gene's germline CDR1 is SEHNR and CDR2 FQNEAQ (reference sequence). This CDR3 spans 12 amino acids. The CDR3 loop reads CASSSGRGEQFF. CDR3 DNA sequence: TGTGCCAGCAGCTCCGGCAGAGGTGAGCAGTTCTTC.

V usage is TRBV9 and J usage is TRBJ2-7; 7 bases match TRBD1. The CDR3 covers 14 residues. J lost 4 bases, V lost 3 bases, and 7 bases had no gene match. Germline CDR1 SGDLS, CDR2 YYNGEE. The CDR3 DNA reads TGTGCCAGCAGCGCTTCGACAGGGTGGTACGAGCAGTACTTC. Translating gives CASSASTGWYEQYF.

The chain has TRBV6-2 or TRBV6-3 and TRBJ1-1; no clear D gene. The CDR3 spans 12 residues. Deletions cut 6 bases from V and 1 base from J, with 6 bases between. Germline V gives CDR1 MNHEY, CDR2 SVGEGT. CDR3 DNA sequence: TGTGCCAGCAGCGTCGGGAACACTGAAGCTTTCTTT. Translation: CASSVGNTEAFF.

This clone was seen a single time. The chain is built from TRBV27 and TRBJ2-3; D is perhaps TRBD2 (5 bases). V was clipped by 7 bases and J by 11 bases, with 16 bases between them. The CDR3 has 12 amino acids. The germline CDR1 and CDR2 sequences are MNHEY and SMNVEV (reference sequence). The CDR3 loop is CASTRYGERQYF. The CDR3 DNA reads TGTGCCAGCACCCGGTACGGGGAGAGGCAGTATTTT.

CDR3: CASSLFPGTGEEQYF. The CDR3 DNA reads as TGTGCCAGCAGCTTATTCCCCGGGACAGGGGAGGAGCAGTACTTC. The V gene is TRBV7-6, the J gene TRBJ2-7; 10 bases are shared with TRBD1. CDR3 length equals 15 residues. The V gene end was trimmed by 2 bases and the J gene end by 7 bases; junction bases not matched to a gene: 8. CDR1 and CDR2 (germline): SGHVS, FNYEAQ.

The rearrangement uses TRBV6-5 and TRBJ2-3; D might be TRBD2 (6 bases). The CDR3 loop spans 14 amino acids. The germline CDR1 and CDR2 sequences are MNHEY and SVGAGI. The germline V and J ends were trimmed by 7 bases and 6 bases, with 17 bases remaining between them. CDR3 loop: CASNKVIAVDTQYF. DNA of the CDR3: TGTGCCAGCAATAAGGTAATAGCGGTGGATACGCAGTATTTT.

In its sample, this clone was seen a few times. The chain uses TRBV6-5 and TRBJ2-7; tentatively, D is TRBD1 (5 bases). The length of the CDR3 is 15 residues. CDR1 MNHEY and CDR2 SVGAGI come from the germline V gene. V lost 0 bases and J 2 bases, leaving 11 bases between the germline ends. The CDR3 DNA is TGTGCCAGCAGTTACTCTCGGTCAGGGCCCTACGAGCAGTACTTC. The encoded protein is CASSYSRSGPYEQYF.